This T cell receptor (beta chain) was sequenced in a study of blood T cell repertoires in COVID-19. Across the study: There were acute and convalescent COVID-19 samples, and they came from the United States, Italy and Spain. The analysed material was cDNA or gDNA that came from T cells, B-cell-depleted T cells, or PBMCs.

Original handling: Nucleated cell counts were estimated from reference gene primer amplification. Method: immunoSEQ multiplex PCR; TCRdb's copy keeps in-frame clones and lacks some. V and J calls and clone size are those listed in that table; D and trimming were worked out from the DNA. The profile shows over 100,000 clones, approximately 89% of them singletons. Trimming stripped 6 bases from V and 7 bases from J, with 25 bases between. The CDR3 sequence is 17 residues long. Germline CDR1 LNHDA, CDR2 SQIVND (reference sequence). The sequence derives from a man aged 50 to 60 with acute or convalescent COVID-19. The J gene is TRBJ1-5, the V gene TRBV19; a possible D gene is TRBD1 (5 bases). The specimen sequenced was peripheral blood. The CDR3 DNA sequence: TGTGCCAGTAGCTCCCGGGGGAGTCCCAGGGTCGAACAGCCCCAGCATTTT. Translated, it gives CASSSRGSPRVEQPQHF.